The next 22 T cell receptor beta chains were all read from a single sample in a study of OX40 agonist ivuxolimab in advanced cancers. The library was prepared using the immunoSEQ multiplex PCR assay. Imported from immuneACCESS, the table was reduced by TCRdb to in-frame sequences with V and J called. These copies leave out some clones; in studies compared against another copy, an unresolved V gene accounts for under half, and the cause of the remainder is not known. Recorded for this sample are just over 80,000 clones; roughly 84% of them occurred a single time. The ten largest clones take up 0.72% of the sample. The sequencing used CD4+ or CD8+ T cells sorted from blood, collected in a trial of the OX40 agonist ivuxolimab. All receptors come from an adult with an advanced solid tumor such as melanoma, head and neck, liver or kidney cancer.

V is TRBV19 and J is TRBJ1-4; no clear D. V was pared by 7 bases and J by 3 bases, with 9 bases between. The CDR3 contains 13 residues. Germline lookup yields CDR1 LNHDA and CDR2 SQIVND (reference sequence). This chain's CDR3 is CASNRGANEKLFF. CDR3 coding DNA: TGTGCCAGTAATCGAGGAGCTAATGAAAAACTGTTTTTT.

The rearrangement uses TRBV11-2 and TRBJ1-3; 8 nucleotides agree with TRBD1. V shed 1 base, J shed 1 base, and the junction held 12 bases outside the gene matches. Germline V gives CDR1 SGHAT, CDR2 FQNNGV. CDR3 length: 19 residues. The CDR3 coding sequence is TGTGCCAGCAGCTTAGGGGGCACCTCGGGGACAGGATCTGGAAACACCATATATTTT. Translating gives CASSLGGTSGTGSGNTIYF.

Points on this clone: The junction shows a germline mismatch at one end, possibly a read error. This chain uses TRBV5-1 with TRBJ1-2, with 7 bases matching TRBD1. Looked up from germline, CDR1 is SGHRS and CDR2 is YFSETQ. CDR3 length: 14 residues. Written as DNA, the CDR3 is TGCGCCAGCACCTTGCGGACCGACAGGGAGGACTACACCTTC. Encoded protein: CASTLRTDREDYTF. Variable domain in full (rest from reference TRBV5-1 and TRBJ1-2): KAGVTQTPRYLIKTRGQQVTLSCSPISGHRSVSWYQQTPGQGLQFLFEYFSETQRNKGNFPGRFSGRQFSNSRSEMNVSTLELGDSALYLCASTLRTDREDYTFGSGTRLTVV.

The chain employs TRBV29-1 and TRBJ2-1; no clear D. Trimming pared 3 bases from V and 7 bases from J, leaving 10 bases between. CDR3 length: 12 amino acids. CDR1 is SQVTM, CDR2 ANQGSEA, per germline. This CDR3 reads CSVEITANEQFF. As DNA, the CDR3 is TGCAGCGTTGAGATCACCGCGAATGAGCAGTTCTTC.

The V gene is TRBV20-1, the J gene TRBJ1-2; D remains ambiguous. V lost 4 bases and J 8 bases, leaving 5 bases between the germline ends. The length of the CDR3 is 9 residues. The germline V gene encodes CDR1 DFQATT and CDR2 SNEGSKA (reference sequence). The CDR3 region is CSAIPGYTF. As DNA, the CDR3 is TGCAGTGCTATCCCGGGCTACACCTTC.

The CDR3 loop reads CARSSEYRGANYGYTF. The DNA of the CDR3 is TGTGCCAGAAGCTCGGAATACAGGGGAGCTAACTATGGCTACACCTTC. The chain has TRBV5-3 and TRBJ1-2; 7 nucleotides match TRBD1. TRBV5-3 is given ORF status, its function remaining uncertain. The CDR3 sequence is 16 residues long. The junction had 8 bases not matched to a gene; V was cut back by 3 bases and J by 0 bases.

This chain connects TRBV2 to TRBJ1-1, with unresolved D. With 3 bases removed from V and 0 bases from J, the gap between germline ends came to 5 bases. Germline V gene lookup returns CDR1 SNHLY and CDR2 FYNNEI. The CDR3 length is 13 residues. In DNA form, the CDR3 reads TGTGCCAGCAGTGAGGCGTTGAACACTGAAGCTTTCTTT. It specifies CASSEALNTEAFF.

The chain uses TRBV7-2 and TRBJ2-3; no reliable D call. Germline V gives CDR1 SGHTA, CDR2 FQGNSA. V was shortened by 2 bases and J by 3 bases, with 21 bases between the two germline ends. The length of the CDR3 is 18 residues. CDR3 loop: CASSLSPPWTESTDTQYF. For the CDR3, the DNA is TGTGCCAGCAGCTTATCCCCACCTTGGACCGAATCAACAGATACGCAGTATTTT.

This clone was picked up one time. The chain has TRBV30 and TRBJ1-5, with D uncertain. Germline CDR1 is GTSNPN and CDR2 is SVGIG (reference sequence). V lost 5 bases and J lost 6, with 14 bases in between. The CDR3 has 13 amino acids. The CDR3 sequence is CAWGVDLGQPQHF. The CDR3 DNA sequence: TGTGCCTGGGGGGTAGATCTCGGTCAGCCCCAGCATTTT.

The chain has TRBV18 and TRBJ2-5, with a weak D call TRBD1 (5 bases). CDR1 is KGHSH and CDR2 is LQKENI in the germline V gene. This CDR3 is built from 13 residues. The V gene lost 6 bases and the J gene lost 1 base, with 9 bases spanning the gap. CDR3 sequence reads: CASSLGVQETQYF. As DNA, the CDR3 is TGTGCCAGCTCCCTAGGGGTCCAAGAGACCCAGTACTTC.

This chain links TRBV2 with TRBJ2-1; 8 bases are shared with TRBD2. J was trimmed by 4 bases and V by 4 bases; bases with no gene match: 15. The CDR3 loop spans 18 amino acids. Germline CDR1 SNHLY, CDR2 FYNNEI. The CDR3 DNA follows: TGTGCCAGCAGTGTAGGAGCGGGGGAGGGAGGCCGATACAATGAGCAGTTCTTC. Translated, it gives CASSVGAGEGGRYNEQFF. The full variable domain, its missing parts supplied by reference TRBV2 and TRBJ2-1, is EPEVTQTPSHQVTQMGQEVILRCVPISNHLYFYWYRQILGQKVEFLVSFYNNEISEKSEIFDDQFSVERPDGSNFTLKIRSTKLEDSAMYFCASSVGAGEGGRYNEQFFGPGTRLTVL.

The J gene is TRBJ1-6, the V gene TRBV27; 9 nucleotides line up with TRBD1. J was trimmed by 2 bases and V by 4 bases; bases with no gene match: 9. Germline V lookup: CDR1 MNHEY, CDR2 SMNVEV (reference sequence). This CDR3 has 18 amino acids. The CDR3 loop is CASSSFGQGRTYNSPLHF. CDR3 in DNA: TGTGCCAGCAGTTCCTTCGGACAGGGGAGGACCTATAATTCACCCCTCCACTTT.

In nucleotides, the CDR3 is TGTGCCAGCAGCTTGGCTAGCGGGGGGTACAATGAGCAGTTCTTC. Residues: CASSLASGGYNEQFF. The J gene is TRBJ2-1, the V gene TRBV5-6; 11 bases match TRBD2. CDR1 and CDR2 from the germline V gene are SGHDT and YYEEEE. This CDR3 region has 15 residues. The V gene end was trimmed by 0 bases and the J gene end by 4 bases; junction bases not matched to a gene: 0.

This clone was counted once. The rearrangement uses TRBV5-6 and TRBJ2-7; perhaps TRBD2 as D (8 bases). The germline V gene has CDR1 SGHDT and CDR2 YYEEEE. V lost 1 base and J 5 bases, leaving 22 bases between the germline ends. The CDR3 extends over 17 amino acids. The CDR3 here is CASSLLGLGGAADEQYF. The CDR3 DNA is TGTGCCAGCAGCTTGTTGGGACTAGGGGGCGCAGCCGACGAGCAGTACTTC. Combining the CDR3 with reference TRBV5-6 and TRBJ2-7 gives the whole variable domain DAGVTQSPTHLIKTRGQQVTLRCSPKSGHDTVSWYQQALGQGPQFIFQYYEEEERQRGNFPDRFSGHQFPNYSSELNVNALLLGDSALYLCASSLLGLGGAADEQYFGPGTRLTVT.

The sample holds one count of this clone. V is TRBV30 and J is TRBJ2-4; D is perhaps TRBD2 (5 bases). The germline CDR1 and CDR2 sequences are GTSNPN and SVGIG (reference sequence). Trimming left V 0 bases short and J 0 bases short, with 9 bases between. The CDR3 is 15 amino acids. CDR3 sequence (DNA): TGTGCCTGGAGTGTAGTCGGGATAGCCAAAAACATTCAGTACTTC. It codes for CAWSVVGIAKNIQYF.

The chain uses TRBV14 and TRBJ1-1, with D possibly matching TRBD1 (6 bases). The V gene lost 2 bases and the J gene lost 0 bases, with 19 bases spanning the gap. Per germline, CDR1 SGHDN and CDR2 FVKESK. This CDR3 is built from 18 residues. The CDR3 DNA follows: TGTGCCAGCAGCCAACTGGGAGGGACACGGGGGTTGAACACTGAAGCTTTCTTT. This sequence encodes CASSQLGGTRGLNTEAFF.

The V and J genes are TRBV9 and TRBJ1-2; tentatively, D is TRBD1 (5 bases). V lost 2 bases to trimming and J lost 0 bases, with 14 bases between them. CDR3 size: 16 residues. The germline gives CDR1 SGDLS, CDR2 YYNGEE. This chain's CDR3 is CASSVSKDRPNYGYTF. CDR3 nucleotide sequence: TGTGCCAGCAGCGTTAGTAAAGACAGACCTAACTATGGCTACACCTTC.

The chain is built from TRBV4-3 and TRBJ2-1; TRBD1 is a possible D gene (5 bases). Germline-derived CDR1 and CDR2 are LGHNA and YSLEER. Trimming pared 0 bases from V and 9 bases from J, leaving 18 bases between. This CDR3 is built from 16 residues. CDR3 amino acids: CASSQDWAGLRGEQFF. CDR3 DNA: TGCGCCAGCAGCCAAGATTGGGCAGGGTTAAGGGGTGAGCAGTTCTTC.

The J gene is TRBJ2-1, the V gene TRBV30; D is undetermined. Between the trimmed V and J ends, which lost 4 bases and 10 bases, there was a span of 20 bases. The germline CDR1 and CDR2 sequences are GTSNPN and SVGIG (reference sequence). The CDR3 is 14 residues long. The chain's CDR3 is CAWNPKGPPKEQFF. The CDR3 DNA reads as TGTGCCTGGAACCCAAAAGGGCCTCCGAAGGAGCAGTTCTTC. The full variable domain, its missing parts supplied by reference TRBV30 and TRBJ2-1, is SQTIHQWPATLVQPVGSPLSLECTVEGTSNPNLYWYRQAAGRGLQLLFYSVGIGQISSEVPQNLSASRPQDRQFILSSKKLLLSDSGFYLCAWNPKGPPKEQFFGPGTRLTVL.

The chain employs TRBV5-1 and TRBJ2-2; D gene uncertain. Deletions cut 2 bases from V and 0 bases from J, with 5 bases between. This CDR3 contains 14 residues. Germline loops: CDR1 SGHRS, CDR2 YFSETQ. The DNA of the CDR3 is TGCGCCAGCAGCTTCTACACGAACACCGGGGAGCTGTTTTTT. This sequence encodes CASSFYTNTGELFF. The whole variable domain, remainder taken from reference TRBV5-1 and TRBJ2-2, is KAGVTQTPRYLIKTRGQQVTLSCSPISGHRSVSWYQQTPGQGLQFLFEYFSETQRNKGNFPGRFSGRQFSNSRSEMNVSTLELGDSALYLCASSFYTNTGELFFGEGSRLTVL.

This clone was seen a handful of times. V gene TRBV5-4 combines with J gene TRBJ1-2; no reliable D call. Trimming left V 3 bases short and J 4 bases short, with 10 bases between. This CDR3 is built from 13 residues. CDR1 and CDR2 from the germline V gene are SGHNT and YYREEE (reference sequence). The CDR3 is CASSSKLLYGYTF. CDR3 sequence (DNA): TGTGCCAGCAGCTCCAAGCTCCTCTATGGCTACACCTTC.

The chain carries TRBV9 and TRBJ2-7; D call uncertain. Germline CDR1 reads SGDLS; CDR2 reads YYNGEE. V lost 1 base and J lost 5, with 13 bases in between. This CDR3 comprises 14 residues. CDR3 sequence reads: CASSVTPSSDEQYF. CDR3 nucleotides: TGTGCCAGCAGCGTAACCCCTTCGAGCGACGAGCAGTACTTC.